This T cell receptor (beta chain) was obtained from a study of shared clonotypes between healthy human individuals. Across the study: The study enrolled two women and a few men aged 18 to 49.

Germline CDR1 reads KGHSH; CDR2 reads LQKENI. The CDR3 has 15 residues. About this clone: The junction does not match germline at one end; this may be a read error.

Here immunoSEQ multiplex PCR was the method, and the copy in TCRdb shows in-frame clones only, minus some. The table includes more than 400,000 clones, almost 97% detected once. The V gene is TRBV18, the J gene TRBJ2-1; D is perhaps TRBD2 (6 bases). This clonotype originated in a woman aged 30 to 39 in good health. The material sequenced was naive CD4+ T cells sorted from blood. Documented subset: CD45RA+ positively selected. CDR3 nucleotides: TGTGCCAGCTCAGCACCGGCGGGAACCTACAATGAGCAGTTCTTC. This encodes CASSAPAGTYNEQFF.